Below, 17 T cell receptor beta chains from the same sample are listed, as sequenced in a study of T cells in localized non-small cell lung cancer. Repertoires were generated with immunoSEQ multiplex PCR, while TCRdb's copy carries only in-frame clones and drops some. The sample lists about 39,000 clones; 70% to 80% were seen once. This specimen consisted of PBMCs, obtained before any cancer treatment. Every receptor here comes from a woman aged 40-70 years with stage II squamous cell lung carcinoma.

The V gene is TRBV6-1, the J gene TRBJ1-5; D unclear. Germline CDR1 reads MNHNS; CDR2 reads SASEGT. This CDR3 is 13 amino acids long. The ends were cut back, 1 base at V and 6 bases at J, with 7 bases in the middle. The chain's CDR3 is CASSEVNAQPQHF. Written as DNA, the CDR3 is TGTGCCAGCAGTGAAGTCAACGCTCAGCCCCAGCATTTT.

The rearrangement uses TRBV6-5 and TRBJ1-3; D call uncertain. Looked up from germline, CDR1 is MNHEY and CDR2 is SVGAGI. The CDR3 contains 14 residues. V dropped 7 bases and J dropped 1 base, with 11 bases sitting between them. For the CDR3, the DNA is TGTGCCAGCAAGTCCGCACAGTCTGGAAACACCATATATTTT. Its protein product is CASKSAQSGNTIYF.

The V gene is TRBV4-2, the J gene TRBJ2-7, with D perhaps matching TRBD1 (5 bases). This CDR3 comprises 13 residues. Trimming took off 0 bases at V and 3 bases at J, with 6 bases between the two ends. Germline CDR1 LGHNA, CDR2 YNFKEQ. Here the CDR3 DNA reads TGTGCCAGCAGCCAAGACGACAGCTACGAGCAGTACTTC. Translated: CASSQDDSYEQYF.

As DNA, the CDR3 is TGTGCCAGCTCACCAGTCCTAGAGGGGGGAGAGACCCAGTACTTC. Translating gives CASSPVLEGGETQYF. The chain joins TRBV18 to TRBJ2-5; D could derive from TRBD1 or TRBD2 (6 bases each). Trimming pared 2 bases from V and 4 bases from J, leaving 14 bases between. CDR3 length equals 15 residues. Germline loops: CDR1 KGHSH, CDR2 LQKENI.

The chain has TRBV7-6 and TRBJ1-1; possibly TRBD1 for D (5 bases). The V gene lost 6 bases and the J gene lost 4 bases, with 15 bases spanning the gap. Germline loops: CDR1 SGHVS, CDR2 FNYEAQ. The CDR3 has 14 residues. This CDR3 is CASRQGAGSTEAFF. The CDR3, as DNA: TGTGCCAGCAGGCAAGGGGCGGGTAGCACTGAAGCTTTCTTT.

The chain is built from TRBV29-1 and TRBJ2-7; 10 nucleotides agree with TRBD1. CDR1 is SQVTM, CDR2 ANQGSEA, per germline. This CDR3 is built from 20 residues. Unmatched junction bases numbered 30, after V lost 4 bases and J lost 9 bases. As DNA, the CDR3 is TGCAGCGTTGTCGAGGGTGGTACGGAAGGGACAGGGGCTTGGAGACGGCGGCAGTACTTC. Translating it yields CSVVEGGTEGTGAWRRRQYF.

The DNA of the CDR3 is TGTGCCAGCAGTGAACCCTGGACAAACACCGGGGAGCTGTTTTTT. Its protein is CASSEPWTNTGELFF. This sequence joins TRBV2 and TRBJ2-2; TRBD1 is a possible D gene (5 bases). V lost 2 bases and J lost 2, with 9 bases in between. The CDR3 totals 15 residues. Germline V lookup: CDR1 SNHLY, CDR2 FYNNEI.

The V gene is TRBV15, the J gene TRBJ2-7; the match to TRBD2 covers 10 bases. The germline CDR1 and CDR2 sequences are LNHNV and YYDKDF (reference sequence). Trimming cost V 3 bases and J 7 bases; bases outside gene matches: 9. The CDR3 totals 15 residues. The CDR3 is CATSSRASGGSEQYV. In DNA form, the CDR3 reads TGTGCCACCAGCAGCAGGGCTAGCGGGGGTTCGGAGCAGTACGTC.

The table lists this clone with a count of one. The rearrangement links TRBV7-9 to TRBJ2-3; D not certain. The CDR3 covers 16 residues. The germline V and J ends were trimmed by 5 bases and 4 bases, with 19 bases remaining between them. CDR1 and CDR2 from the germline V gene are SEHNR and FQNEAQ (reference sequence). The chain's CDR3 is CASSPSLVARADTQYF. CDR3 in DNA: TGTGCCAGCAGCCCCTCATTAGTGGCACGAGCAGATACGCAGTATTTT.

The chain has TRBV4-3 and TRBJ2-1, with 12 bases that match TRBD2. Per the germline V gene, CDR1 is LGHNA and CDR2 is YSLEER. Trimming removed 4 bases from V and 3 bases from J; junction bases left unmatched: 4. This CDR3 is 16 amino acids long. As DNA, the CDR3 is TGCGCCAGCAGCCCACGGACTAGCGGGAACTACAATGAGCAGTTCTTC. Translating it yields CASSPRTSGNYNEQFF.

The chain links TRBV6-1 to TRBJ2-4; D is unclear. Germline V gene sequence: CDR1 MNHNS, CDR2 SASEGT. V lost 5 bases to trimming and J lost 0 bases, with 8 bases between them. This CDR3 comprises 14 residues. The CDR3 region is CASSKDVAKNIQYF. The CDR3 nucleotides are TGTGCCAGCAGTAAGGACGTAGCCAAAAACATTCAGTACTTC.

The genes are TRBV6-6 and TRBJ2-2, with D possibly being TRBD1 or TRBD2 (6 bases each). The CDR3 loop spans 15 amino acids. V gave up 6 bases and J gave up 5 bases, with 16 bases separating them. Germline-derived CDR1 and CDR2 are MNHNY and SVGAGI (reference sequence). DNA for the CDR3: TGTGCCAGCAGAGGGGGGCCTTTTGGTACCGGGGAGCTGTTTTTT. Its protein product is CASRGGPFGTGELFF.

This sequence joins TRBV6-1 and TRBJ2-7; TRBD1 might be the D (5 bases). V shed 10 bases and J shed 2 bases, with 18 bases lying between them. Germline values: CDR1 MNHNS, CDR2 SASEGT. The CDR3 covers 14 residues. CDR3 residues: CATLTDIIPYEQYF. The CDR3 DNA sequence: TGTGCCACTTTGACAGATATAATTCCCTACGAGCAGTACTTC.

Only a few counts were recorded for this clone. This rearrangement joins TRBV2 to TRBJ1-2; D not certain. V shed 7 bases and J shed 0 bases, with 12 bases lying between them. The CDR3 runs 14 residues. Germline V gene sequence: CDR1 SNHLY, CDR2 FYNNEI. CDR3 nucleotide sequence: TGTGCCAGCATTGTGGTGGGGACTAACTATGGCTACACCTTC. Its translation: CASIVVGTNYGYTF. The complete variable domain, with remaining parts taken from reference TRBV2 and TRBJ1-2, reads EPEVTQTPSHQVTQMGQEVILRCVPISNHLYFYWYRQILGQKVEFLVSFYNNEISEKSEIFDDQFSVERPDGSNFTLKIRSTKLEDSAMYFCASIVVGTNYGYTFGSGTRLTVV.

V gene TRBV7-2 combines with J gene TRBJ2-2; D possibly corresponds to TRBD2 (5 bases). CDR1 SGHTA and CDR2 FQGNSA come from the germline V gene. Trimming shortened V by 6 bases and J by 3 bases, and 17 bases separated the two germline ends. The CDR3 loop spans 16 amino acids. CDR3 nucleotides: TGTGCCAGCAGACCCAGAGGGTCCCTAGACACCGGGGAGCTGTTTTTT. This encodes CASRPRGSLDTGELFF.

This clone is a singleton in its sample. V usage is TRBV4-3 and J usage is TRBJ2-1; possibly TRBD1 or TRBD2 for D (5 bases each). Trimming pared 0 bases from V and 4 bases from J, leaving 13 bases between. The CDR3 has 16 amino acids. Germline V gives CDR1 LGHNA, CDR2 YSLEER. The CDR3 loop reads CASSQEGTGTYNEQFF. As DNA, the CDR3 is TGCGCCAGCAGCCAAGAGGGGACGGGCACGTACAATGAGCAGTTCTTC.

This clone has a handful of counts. The CDR3 DNA reads as TGTGCCAGTAGTATTGCCGGGACAACTTCCTACGAGCAGTACTTC. This encodes CASSIAGTTSYEQYF. The rearrangement links TRBV19 to TRBJ2-7, with D possibly TRBD1 on 6 matching bases. CDR3 length equals 15 residues. CDR1 and CDR2 from the germline V gene are LNHDA and SQIVND (reference sequence). Trimming pared 3 bases from V and 1 base from J, leaving 13 bases between.